This TCR beta chain was retrieved from a study of blood T cell repertoires in COVID-19. Study as a whole: From the United States, Italy and Spain came samples of acute and convalescent COVID-19. The cDNA or gDNA used as material had been derived from T cells, B-cell-depleted T cells, or PBMCs.

The ends were cut back, 8 bases at V and 10 bases at J, with 15 bases in the middle. CDR3 size: 13 residues. Per the original data handling: Nucleated cell number was recorded as an estimate derived from reference gene primer amplification. Repertoires were generated with immunoSEQ multiplex PCR, while TCRdb's copy carries only in-frame clones and drops some. V and J calls and clone size are as listed in that table; D and trimming were resolved from the DNA. The repertoire holds 120,000 or so clones, 85% seen once, with roughly 27% in the top ten. This clone appeared a single time. The sequence was collected from a woman older than 75 with acute or convalescent COVID-19. The chain uses TRBV12-3 or TRBV12-4 and TRBJ1-6, with a possible D match to TRBD1 (6 bases). The sequenced material came from peripheral blood. CDR3 amino acids: CASGTGLGSPLHF. In nucleotides, the CDR3 is TGTGCCAGCGGAACAGGGCTAGGGTCACCCCTCCACTTT.